Presented here are 25 T cell receptor beta chains from one specimen sequenced in a study of T-cell reconstitution after alpha-beta-depleted transplantation in children. Preparation of the TCRbeta library was carried out with unique molecular identifiers. Each CDR3 protein gets one entry after TCRdb re-called the PCR reads with MiXCR. The data contain 550,000 to 800,000 distinct CDR3 sequences, roughly 14% of them singletons. This specimen consisted of PBMCs, obtained before TCRalphabeta/CD19-depleted stem cell transplant. The receptors here all came from a girl aged 2-15 years with congenital amegakaryocytic thrombocytopenia, due to receive a stem cell transplant.

This clonotype was seen a handful of times. Sequence at one end of the junction differs from germline and may be a read error. The V and J genes are TRBV28 and TRBJ2-2, with D perhaps matching TRBD2 (6 bases). The V gene's germline CDR1 is MDHEN and CDR2 SYDVKM. The CDR3 has 11 residues. The CDR3 sequence is CASSLYGGLFF. The CDR3 DNA follows: TGTGCCAGCAGTTTATACGGGGGGCTGTTTTTT.

Only a few counts were recorded for this clonotype. The chain uses TRBV5-5 and TRBJ2-1; TRBD1 might be the D (5 bases). V shed 4 bases and J shed 6 bases, with 17 bases lying between them. Germline V gene sequence: CDR1 SGHKS, CDR2 YYEKEE (reference sequence). There are 15 residues in the CDR3. DNA of the CDR3: TGTGCCAGCAGCAAAACGACAGCAGTAGGCAATGAGCAGTTCTTC. Its protein is CASSKTTAVGNEQFF.

This clonotype showed up many times. This chain uses TRBV20-1 with TRBJ2-7; TRBD2 matches 14 bases. The V segment lost 6 bases and the J segment 1 base; nucleotides outside the gene matches: 8. Germline CDR1 DFQATT, CDR2 SNEGSKA (reference sequence). CDR3 length: 16 residues. CDR3 nucleotide sequence: TGCAGTGCCACGACTAGCGGGAGGGCCGCATCCTACGAGCAGTACTTC. Translating gives CSATTSGRAASYEQYF.

This clonotype has a handful of counts. The V gene is TRBV30, the J gene TRBJ2-7, with D unclear. Between the trimmed V and J ends, which lost 1 base and 3 bases, there was a span of 4 bases. This CDR3 region has 11 residues. CDR1 and CDR2 from the germline V gene are GTSNPN and SVGIG (reference sequence). The CDR3 coding sequence is TGTGCCTGGAGTGGGTACTACGAGCAGTACTTC. This sequence encodes CAWSGYYEQYF.

This clonotype was recorded many times. The V gene is TRBV27, the J gene TRBJ1-2; 8 bases map to TRBD1. Trimming cost V 2 bases and J 8 bases; bases outside gene matches: 10. This CDR3 comprises 15 residues. Germline values: CDR1 MNHEY, CDR2 SMNVEV (reference sequence). DNA for the CDR3: TGTGCCAGCAGTTTAATAGCAGGGGGCAAGGAAGGCTACACCTTC. Its protein product is CASSLIAGGKEGYTF.

This clonotype was picked up a small number of times. This rearrangement joins TRBV18 to TRBJ2-1; TRBD2 agrees at 10 bases. The V segment lost 6 bases and the J segment 7 bases; nucleotides outside the gene matches: 12. Per germline, CDR1 KGHSH and CDR2 LQKENI. The CDR3 extends over 16 amino acids. In DNA form, the CDR3 reads TGTGCCAGCTCCCCGATAGCGGGAGGTGGGGGAAATGAGCAGTTCTTC. It is translated as CASSPIAGGGGNEQFF.

This clonotype showed up just a few times. This chain links TRBV12-3 or TRBV12-4 with TRBJ2-1; tentatively, D is TRBD1 or TRBD2 (5 bases each). The CDR3 runs 17 residues. V lost 5 bases to trimming and J lost 0 bases, with 17 bases between them. DNA of the CDR3: TGTGCCAGCAGTGCCCGGTATGGGGGACGCTCCTACAATGAGCAGTTCTTC. It encodes CASSARYGGRSYNEQFF.

This clonotype turned up a few times. V usage is TRBV29-1 and J usage is TRBJ1-1; D may be TRBD1 (5 bases). The V and J ends lost 0 bases and 4 bases respectively, with 18 bases between them. Germline loops: CDR1 SQVTM, CDR2 ANQGSEA. The CDR3 extends over 16 amino acids. Written as DNA, the CDR3 is TGCAGCGTTGAAGAAGGGGAGGGATGGGGATTCACTGAAGCTTTCTTT. This translates into CSVEEGEGWGFTEAFF. Filled out from reference TRBV29-1 and TRBJ1-1, the complete variable domain reads SAVISQKPSRDICQRGTSLTIQCQVDSQVTMMFWYRQQPGQSLTLIATANQGSEATYESGFVIDKFPISRPNLTFSTLTVSNMSPEDSSIYLCSVEEGEGWGFTEAFFGQGTRLTVV.

V and J are TRBV12-3 or TRBV12-4 and TRBJ1-5; 10 bases line up with TRBD1. V shed 3 bases and J 7 bases; nucleotides not matched to a gene: 6. This CDR3 is built from 15 residues. For the CDR3, the DNA is TGTGCCAGCAGTTTCCGGGACAGGGGACAGCAGCCCCAGCATTTT. Translation gives CASSFRDRGQQPQHF.

The sample holds many counts of this clonotype. The chain has TRBV12-3 or TRBV12-4 and TRBJ1-4, with TRBD1 matching 7 bases. This CDR3 region has 16 residues. J gave up 8 bases and V 3 bases, and 12 bases lay outside the gene matches. The CDR3: CASSLPEQGTREKLFF. The CDR3 nucleotides read TGTGCCAGCAGTTTGCCCGAACAGGGGACAAGAGAAAAACTGTTTTTT.

This clonotype was observed a handful of times. The rearrangement uses TRBV7-8 and TRBJ2-1; TRBD2 is a possible D gene (6 bases). The V end was cut by 5 bases, the J end by 5 bases, with 13 bases between. The CDR3 runs 14 residues. Germline CDR1 and CDR2: SGHVS and FQNEAQ. The CDR3 DNA sequence: TGTGCCAGCAGCACGGGGGACGGTGACAATGAGCAGTTCTTC. Its protein product is CASSTGDGDNEQFF.

In its sample, this clonotype was seen a few times. The chain has TRBV7-2 and TRBJ2-4, with D perhaps TRBD2 (6 bases). The V and J ends lost 5 bases and 1 base respectively, with 12 bases between them. The CDR3 totals 15 residues. CDR1 and CDR2 from the germline V gene are SGHTA and FQGNSA. CDR3 nucleotide sequence: TGTGCCAGCAGCCGCCCTGGGGGGGCCAAAAACATTCAGTACTTC. It translates to CASSRPGGAKNIQYF.

The J gene is TRBJ2-2, the V gene TRBV9, with D maybe TRBD1 (6 bases). The ends were cut back, 0 bases at V and 2 bases at J, with 17 bases in the middle. In germline, CDR1 is SGDLS, CDR2 YYNGEE. This CDR3 is 18 amino acids long. The CDR3 DNA follows: TGTGCCAGCAGCGTAGTTGATGTGCAACAGGGTAACACCGGGGAGCTGTTTTTT. Its protein is CASSVVDVQQGNTGELFF.

This clonotype has a count of ten or more. A read error may account for a junction end that differs from germline. The gene calls are TRBV20-1 and TRBJ2-5; D possibly corresponds to TRBD2 (5 bases). CDR1 DFQATT and CDR2 SNEGSKA come from the germline V gene (reference sequence). The CDR3 is made up of 12 amino acids. The DNA for the CDR3 is TGCAGTGCTAGAGATCTGTCGGGGTACCGGGACTTC. Amino acids: CSARDLSGYRDF.

The chain links TRBV29-1 to TRBJ2-7; TRBD1 is a possible D gene (6 bases). The CDR3 contains 14 residues. Germline V lookup: CDR1 SQVTM, CDR2 ANQGSEA. V was shortened by 0 bases and J by 5 bases, with 14 bases between the two germline ends. The CDR3 DNA is TGCAGCGTTGAAGATCCGGCAGGGGTCGACGAGCAGTACTTC. This gives the protein CSVEDPAGVDEQYF.

This clonotype has a count of ten or more. The rearrangement joins TRBV19 to TRBJ2-1, with 10 nucleotides matching TRBD2. The V gene end was trimmed by 7 bases and the J gene end by 7 bases; junction bases not matched to a gene: 13. The CDR3 has 16 amino acids. Germline assignment: CDR1 LNHDA and CDR2 SQIVND (reference sequence). CDR3 DNA sequence: TGTGCCAGTACCCAATCTTTAGCGGGAGGTCTTAATGAGCAGTTCTTC. It translates to CASTQSLAGGLNEQFF.

The chain employs TRBV20-1 and TRBJ2-2; maybe TRBD2 (6 bases). CDR1 is DFQATT and CDR2 is SNEGSKA in the germline V gene (reference sequence). There are 16 residues in the CDR3. The V and J ends lost 0 bases and 4 bases respectively, with 15 bases between them. The CDR3 reads CSARDILGRSTGELFF. CDR3 coding DNA: TGCAGTGCTAGAGATATTCTCGGGAGAAGCACCGGGGAGCTGTTTTTT.

In this sample, this clonotype turned up a few times. This chain uses TRBV2 with TRBJ2-1, with TRBD1 matching 7 bases. The CDR3 spans 13 residues. Germline CDR1 reads SNHLY; CDR2 reads FYNNEI. The V segment lost 10 bases and the J segment 3 bases; nucleotides outside the gene matches: 6. The CDR3 here is CATLQGSYNEQFF. The CDR3 coding sequence is TGTGCCACCTTACAGGGGAGCTACAATGAGCAGTTCTTC.

Worth noting for this clonotype: A clone one base away is much larger, so this may be a read error. V gene TRBV12-3 or TRBV12-4 combines with J gene TRBJ2-6; TRBD1 might be the D (5 bases). CDR3 length: 13 amino acids. The chain's CDR3 is CASSHSGAKVLTF. For the CDR3, the DNA is TGTGCCAGCAGCCATTCTGGGGCCAAAGTCCTGACTTTC.

For the CDR3, the DNA is TGCGCCAGCAGCTTGGGTAGCGGGAGGAATTACGAGCAGTACTTC. Translating it yields CASSLGSGRNYEQYF. The chain uses TRBV5-1 and TRBJ2-7; 10 nucleotides match TRBD2. Losses at the gene ends were 0 bases for V and 4 bases for J; bases not matched to a gene: 4. The CDR3 runs to 15 residues. Per the germline V gene, CDR1 is SGHRS and CDR2 is YFSETQ.

In this sample, this clonotype turned up many times. The chain joins TRBV28 to TRBJ2-3, with 7 positions matching TRBD1. Germline assignment: CDR1 MDHEN and CDR2 SYDVKM. The CDR3 is 17 residues long. V lost 4 bases, J lost 2 bases, and 12 bases stayed unmatched. CDR3 in DNA: TGTGCCAGCAGTTCCCCTGGACAGGTTTGGACCACAGATACGCAGTATTTT. Translation gives CASSSPGQVWTTDTQYF.

This clonotype was counted many times. The gene calls are TRBV20-1 and TRBJ2-1, with 9 bases fitting TRBD2. V trimming: 0 bases; J trimming: 0 bases; junction bases outside the gene matches: 12. The length of the CDR3 is 19 residues. The germline CDR1 and CDR2 sequences are DFQATT and SNEGSKA (reference sequence). CDR3 sequence (DNA): TGCAGTGCTAGAGACTGGACTAGCGACCTCCGGAGCTCCTACAATGAGCAGTTCTTC. Its translation: CSARDWTSDLRSSYNEQFF.

This clonotype occurred many times. This chain links TRBV5-1 with TRBJ2-3, with TRBD2 matching 9 bases. The CDR3 extends over 16 amino acids. Germline V gene lookup returns CDR1 SGHRS and CDR2 YFSETQ. The trim removed 0 bases at V and 2 bases at J, leaving 4 bases unmatched. The CDR3 bases are TGCGCCAGCAGCTTGGTGATAGCGGGGGACACAGATACGCAGTATTTT. Its protein is CASSLVIAGDTDTQYF.

A few counts support this clonotype. The V gene is TRBV3-1, the J gene TRBJ2-2; D is unclear. Germline V CDR1 and CDR2: LGHDT, YNNKEL (reference sequence). Trimming took off 0 bases at V and 3 bases at J, with 11 bases between the two ends. The CDR3 is 16 residues long. The CDR3 DNA sequence: TGTGCCAGCAGCCAAGATAGTCACGGATACACCGGGGAGCTGTTTTTT. Amino acids: CASSQDSHGYTGELFF.

Ten or more counts support this clonotype. This chain joins TRBV10-3 and TRBJ2-2, with D tentatively TRBD1 (6 bases). The CDR3 spans 16 residues. V lost 0 bases, J lost 4 bases, and 12 bases lay in between. Germline V gene lookup returns CDR1 ENHRY and CDR2 SYGVKD. The CDR3 reads CAISESRGHLTGELFF. The CDR3 bases are TGTGCCATCAGTGAGTCTCGGGGACACCTCACCGGGGAGCTGTTTTTT.